Listed here are 9 T cell receptor beta chains from one sample, sequenced in a study of cytomegalovirus exposure and HLA in healthy donors. PCR involved 60 Vbeta and 13 Jbeta primers. Sequenced by immunoSEQ multiplex PCR; TCRdb stores in-frame clones only, minus some. Seen here are fewer than 150,000 clones, about 80% observed once, and the top ten hold 4.5% to 5%. Source material: PBMCs. The origin of the receptors is a man aged 30-40 years in good health.

J is TRBJ2-1 and V is TRBV6-6, with 11 nucleotides matching TRBD1. With V trimmed by 2 bases and J by 7 bases, 7 bases remained unmatched. From germline, CDR1 is MNHNY and CDR2 SVGAGI (reference sequence). This CDR3 is 16 amino acids long. CDR3 in amino acids: CASSYLPGQGDNEQFF. CDR3 DNA sequence: TGTGCCAGCAGTTACCTACCGGGACAGGGGGATAATGAGCAGTTCTTC.

A few counts support this clone. This chain links TRBV6-4 with TRBJ2-3; possible D gene TRBD2, 7 bases. With 4 bases removed from V and 3 bases from J, the gap between germline ends came to 14 bases. The CDR3 is made up of 15 amino acids. The V gene's germline CDR1 is MRHNA and CDR2 SNTAGT. Here the CDR3 DNA reads TGTGCCAGCAGTGTCCAAGGGGGGGGGACAGATACGCAGTATTTT. Translation: CASSVQGGGTDTQYF.

The rearrangement joins TRBV5-1 to TRBJ2-3; TRBD1 might be the D (6 bases). CDR1 and CDR2 (germline): SGHRS, YFSETQ. V lost 0 bases and J 6 bases, leaving 11 bases between the germline ends. The CDR3 consists of 14 residues. Here the CDR3 reads CASSLDGRGDTQYF. CDR3 DNA sequence: TGCGCCAGCAGCTTGGATGGCAGGGGTGATACGCAGTATTTT.

This chain uses TRBV15 with TRBJ2-1, with unresolved D. The V end lost 8 bases, the J end lost 4 bases, and 15 bases lay between the germline ends. CDR1 and CDR2 (germline): LNHNV, YYDKDF (reference sequence). The CDR3 consists of 14 residues. CDR3 loop: CATHPDGHYNEQFF. CDR3 in DNA: TGTGCCACCCATCCCGATGGCCATTACAATGAGCAGTTCTTC.

The genes are TRBV7-6 and TRBJ1-6, with D possibly TRBD1 on 6 matching bases. Trimming stripped 6 bases from V and 4 bases from J, with 13 bases between. This CDR3 region has 15 residues. The germline CDR1 and CDR2 sequences are SGHVS and FNYEAQ. As DNA, the CDR3 is TGTGCCAGCAGGCGCGGACAGAATTATAATTCACCCCTCCACTTT. Encoded protein: CASRRGQNYNSPLHF.

The genes are TRBV28 and TRBJ2-6; 7 nucleotides align to TRBD1. Germline V gene data show CDR1 as MDHEN and CDR2 as SYDVKM. V shed 3 bases and J 4 bases; nucleotides not matched to a gene: 6. The CDR3 runs to 16 residues. Here the CDR3 DNA reads TGTGCCAGCAGTTTGACAGGGCCCCCCGGGGCCAACGTCCTGACTTTC. Protein product: CASSLTGPPGANVLTF.

The chain employs TRBV25-1 and TRBJ1-4; 7 nucleotides align to TRBD1. The CDR3 is made up of 17 amino acids. Germline loops: CDR1 MGHDK, CDR2 SYGVNS. V was pared by 7 bases and J by 5 bases, with 16 bases of the junction left unmatched. The CDR3 sequence: CASTAGSPGGENEKLFF. DNA of the CDR3: TGTGCCAGCACCGCAGGGAGCCCAGGGGGAGAAAATGAAAAACTGTTTTTT.

The rearrangement joins TRBV18 to TRBJ2-3; possibly TRBD1 for D (6 bases). CDR1 and CDR2 from the germline V gene are KGHSH and LQKENI. The CDR3 covers 14 residues. V was cut by 5 bases and J by 4 bases, with 13 bases left in between. The CDR3 sequence: CASSNRQASDTQYF. The CDR3 coding sequence is TGTGCCAGCTCAAATCGACAGGCTTCAGATACGCAGTATTTT.

The chain joins TRBV5-1 to TRBJ1-1; TRBD1 might be the D (6 bases). This CDR3 spans 14 amino acids. Trimming removed 4 bases from V and 0 bases from J, with 10 bases in between. The germline gives CDR1 SGHRS, CDR2 YFSETQ. The CDR3 DNA is TGCGCCAGCAGCCCCCCAGGGGTGAACACTGAAGCTTTCTTT. Amino acids: CASSPPGVNTEAFF.